This TCR beta chain derives from a study of siplizumab effects on memory and regulatory T cells. About this clone itself: Its antigen is still unknown.

Germline trimming cut 2 bases from V and 2 bases from J; bases unmatched to any gene: 3. The CDR3 spans 15 residues. Germline CDR1 and CDR2: MNHEY and SVGAGI. Overall study findings and caveats: A minor share of alloreactive clones matched unstimulated subsets. The suppressive capacity of proliferating Tregs from siplizumab cultures remained unconfirmed. Unstimulated naive T cells seemed to show more diversity than memory cells did, and they also seemed to be among the major contributors to the alloresponse.

It was about 100,000 TCR templates that were assayed per sample. Clones were sequenced by immunoSEQ multiplex PCR, and TCRdb holds only the in-frame ones, with some missing. Altogether tens of thousands of clones are present, about 90% being singletons, with the ten largest covering around 28%. Sequenced: CD8+ T cells sorted from blood. The V gene is TRBV6-5, the J gene TRBJ2-1; 7 nucleotides align to TRBD2. This TCR was sampled from a human donor in good health. CDR3 amino acids: CASSYGGGTYNEQFF. DNA of the CDR3: TGTGCCAGCAGTTACGGGGGAGGGACCTACAATGAGCAGTTCTTC.